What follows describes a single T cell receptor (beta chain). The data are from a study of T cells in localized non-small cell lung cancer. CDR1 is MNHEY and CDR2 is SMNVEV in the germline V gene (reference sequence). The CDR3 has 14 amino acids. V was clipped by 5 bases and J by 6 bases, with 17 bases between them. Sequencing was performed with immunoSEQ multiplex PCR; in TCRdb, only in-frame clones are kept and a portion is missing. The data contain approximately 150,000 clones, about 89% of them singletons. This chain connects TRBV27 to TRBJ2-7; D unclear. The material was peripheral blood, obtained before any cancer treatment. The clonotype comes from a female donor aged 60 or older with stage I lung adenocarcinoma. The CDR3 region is CASSPAYPWGEQYF. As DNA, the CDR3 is TGTGCCAGCAGTCCCGCCTACCCCTGGGGCGAGCAGTACTTC.